This TCR beta chain is drawn from a study of shared clonotypes between healthy human individuals. A remark on this clone: Its antigen is as yet unknown. At the DNA level, this CDR3 is encoded by other sequences in the same sample as well.

Produced via immunoSEQ multiplex PCR; TCRdb's table is partial and in-frame only. The table shows approximately 980,000 clones, with around three quarters occurring only once. Deletions cut 7 bases from V and 5 bases from J, with 11 bases between. Per the germline V gene, CDR1 is SNHLY and CDR2 is FYNNEI. The CDR3 sequence is 12 residues long. Study-level points and caveats: An expected dependence of interdonor clonotype sharing on sequencing depth was noted. Naive subsets typically showed greater estimated richness than memory subsets. Around 5% was the fraction of naive CD4 clonotypes found shared across several donors.

The source is a man aged 18 to 30 in good health. Input material: memory CD4+ T cells sorted from blood. Subset defined: CD45RA-negative fraction. The chain uses TRBV2 and TRBJ2-5; possibly TRBD1 for D (5 bases). The CDR3 here is CASKGLGETQYF. The CDR3 region has the DNA TGTGCCAGCAAGGGGTTGGGGGAGACCCAGTACTTC.